These 17 T cell receptor beta chains were all obtained from the same sample, sequenced in a study of a mutant IDH1 vaccine in newly diagnosed glioma. No antigen has been assigned to these receptors. This table comes from immunoSEQ multiplex PCR, and its TCRdb copy is limited to in-frame clones, with some not included. The table has more than 30,000 clones, about 90% seen once. Documented time point: week 11, during vaccination. Every single dose of the vaccine, 300 ug of mutant IDH1 20-mer peptide, came with topical imiquimod. This material consisted of PBMCs, taken from a glioma patient whose treatment included an IDH1 peptide vaccine. The source of these receptors is a man between 18 and 35 years old with glioma.

The chain has TRBV19 and TRBJ2-6; D gene uncertain. Germline V gene lookup returns CDR1 LNHDA and CDR2 SQIVND (reference sequence). V shed 8 bases and J shed 0 bases, with 8 bases lying between them. The CDR3 contains 14 residues. CDR3 nucleotides: TGTGCCAGTGCCCGCGGCTCTGGGGCCAACGTCCTGACTTTC. It yields the protein CASARGSGANVLTF.

The chain has TRBV4-1 and TRBJ2-5, with D perhaps TRBD1 (6 bases). Between the trimmed V and J ends, which lost 1 base and 1 base, there was a span of 16 bases. This CDR3 is 17 amino acids long. Germline CDR1 is MGHRA and CDR2 is YSYEKL. CDR3: CASSQAHLARGQETQYF. Written as DNA, the CDR3 is TGCGCCAGCAGCCAAGCGCACCTAGCCAGGGGCCAAGAGACCCAGTACTTC.

The rearrangement uses TRBV19 and TRBJ1-5, with TRBD1 matching over 7 bases. Germline CDR1 is LNHDA and CDR2 is SQIVND (reference sequence). V trimming: 5 bases; J trimming: 8 bases; junction bases outside the gene matches: 9. The CDR3 length is 14 residues. CDR3 in DNA: TGTGCCAGTAGTGTAGGAGGGGGCTGGGAGCCCCAGCATTTT. It codes for CASSVGGGWEPQHF.

This rearrangement joins TRBV4-2 to TRBJ2-3; tentatively, D is TRBD2 (6 bases). Germline CDR1 is LGHNA and CDR2 is YNFKEQ. CDR3 length: 15 amino acids. Trimming shortened V by 3 bases and J by 2 bases, and 12 bases separated the two germline ends. CDR3 DNA: TGTGCCAGCAGCCAGGGGGACTTTTCCACAGATACGCAGTATTTT. This codes for CASSQGDFSTDTQYF.

In this sample, this clone turned up once. This rearrangement joins TRBV4-1 to TRBJ1-5; possible D gene TRBD1, 6 bases. Trimming left V 3 bases short and J 5 bases short, with 11 bases between. CDR1 is MGHRA, CDR2 YSYEKL, per germline. The CDR3 extends over 14 amino acids. The CDR3 is CASSQVQGYQPQHF. CDR3 sequence (DNA): TGCGCCAGCAGCCAGGTACAGGGTTATCAGCCCCAGCATTTT.

The genes are TRBV6-6 and TRBJ1-3; D remains ambiguous. The CDR3 has 14 residues. From germline, CDR1 is MNHNY and CDR2 SVGAGI (reference sequence). V gave up 7 bases and J gave up 2 bases, with 12 bases separating them. CDR3 amino acids: CASTVLGPGNTIYF. In nucleotides, the CDR3 is TGTGCCAGCACCGTCCTGGGCCCTGGAAACACCATATATTTT.

CDR3 sequence reads: CASSVNSYEQYF. In DNA form, the CDR3 reads TGTGCCAGCAGCGTCAATTCCTACGAGCAGTACTTC. The chain employs TRBV4-2 and TRBJ2-7; D is unclear. The CDR3 totals 12 residues. V was cut by 5 bases and J by 1 base, with 6 bases left in between. Germline V gene sequence: CDR1 LGHNA, CDR2 YNFKEQ.

The V call is TRBV4-3, the J call TRBJ2-7; TRBD2 matches 14 bases. CDR1 and CDR2 from the germline V gene are LGHNA and YSLEER. V trimming: 4 bases; J trimming: 3 bases; junction bases outside the gene matches: 5. This CDR3 comprises 16 residues. The CDR3 loop is CASSRTGTSGSYEQYF. The CDR3 DNA sequence: TGCGCCAGCAGCCGCACCGGGACTAGCGGGAGCTACGAGCAGTACTTC.

The V call is TRBV6-1, the J call TRBJ2-7; D possibly uses TRBD1 or TRBD2 (6 bases each). CDR3 length equals 16 residues. With 2 bases removed from V and 5 bases from J, the gap between germline ends came to 19 bases. Germline CDR1 is MNHNS and CDR2 is SASEGT. The CDR3 here is CASSEWRGEWGHEQYF. The CDR3 DNA follows: TGTGCCAGCAGTGAATGGAGGGGGGAATGGGGCCACGAGCAGTACTTC.

This chain links TRBV7-2 with TRBJ2-5; TRBD2 matches at 9 bases. V shed 1 base and J 5 bases; nucleotides not matched to a gene: 2. The CDR3 is made up of 14 amino acids. Looked up from germline, CDR1 is SGHTA and CDR2 is FQGNSA. The DNA for the CDR3 is TGTGCCAGCAGCTTAGTCAGCGGGGGGGAGACCCAGTACTTC. It translates to CASSLVSGGETQYF.

The CDR3, as DNA: TGTGCCATCAGTGAGCCGGGGGGCAGGGGGTCCTACAATGAGCAGTTCTTC. It translates to CAISEPGGRGSYNEQFF. The chain couples TRBV10-3 to TRBJ2-1, with D possibly called TRBD1 or TRBD2 (7 bases each). Germline lookup yields CDR1 ENHRY and CDR2 SYGVKD. The germline V and J ends were trimmed by 2 bases and 1 base, with 15 bases remaining between them. This CDR3 contains 17 residues.

The chain links TRBV30 to TRBJ1-1, with TRBD1 matching over 7 bases. V lost 5 bases and J lost 4; bases outside the gene matches: 4. The CDR3 runs 12 residues. Germline values: CDR1 GTSNPN, CDR2 SVGIG (reference sequence). The CDR3 DNA reads TGTGCCTGGGACTCAGGGGGCACTGAAGCTTTCTTT. This gives the protein CAWDSGGTEAFF. The complete variable domain, with remaining parts taken from reference TRBV30 and TRBJ1-1, reads SQTIHQWPATLVQPVGSPLSLECTVEGTSNPNLYWYRQAAGRGLQLLFYSVGIGQISSEVPQNLSASRPQDRQFILSSKKLLLSDSGFYLCAWDSGGTEAFFGQGTRLTVV.

The chain couples TRBV11-1 to TRBJ2-2, with TRBD2 identical over 7 bases. V trimming: 6 bases; J trimming: 5 bases; junction bases outside the gene matches: 9. This CDR3 comprises 15 residues. Germline lookup yields CDR1 SGHAT and CDR2 FQDESV (reference sequence). The CDR3 loop reads CASSSFPRETGELFF. The CDR3 region has the DNA TGTGCCAGCAGTTCCTTCCCGCGGGAGACCGGGGAGCTGTTTTTT. Variable domain in full (rest from reference TRBV11-1 and TRBJ2-2): EAEVAQSPRYKITEKSQAVAFWCDPISGHATLYWYRQILGQGPELLVQFQDESVVDDSQLPKDRFSAERLKGVDSTLKIQPAELGDSAMYLCASSSFPRETGELFFGEGSRLTVL.

This clone was recorded only once. This rearrangement joins TRBV4-3 to TRBJ2-7, with D maybe TRBD1 (7 bases). CDR3 length: 15 amino acids. Trimming stripped 4 bases from V and 4 bases from J, with 17 bases between. The germline gives CDR1 LGHNA, CDR2 YSLEER. CDR3 sequence (DNA): TGCGCCAGCAGCCCTTATCTGACAGGGACTTACGAGCAGTACTTC. It is translated as CASSPYLTGTYEQYF.

The genes are TRBV14 and TRBJ2-1, with D uncertain. Germline V gives CDR1 SGHDN, CDR2 FVKESK. Trimming removed 0 bases at V and 7 bases at J, with 10 bases between. The CDR3 spans 14 residues. As DNA, the CDR3 is TGTGCCAGCAGCCAAGACATAGTGGCAAATGAGCAGTTCTTC. This sequence encodes CASSQDIVANEQFF.

This clone came up a few times. This chain joins TRBV27 and TRBJ2-1; D call uncertain. Germline assignment: CDR1 MNHEY and CDR2 SMNVEV (reference sequence). CDR3 length: 14 residues. Trimming shortened V by 2 bases and J by 5 bases, and 10 bases separated the two germline ends. The chain's CDR3 is CASSLIGEHNEQFF. The CDR3 DNA sequence: TGTGCCAGCAGTTTAATCGGCGAGCACAATGAGCAGTTCTTC.

The chain carries TRBV19 and TRBJ2-7; D gene uncertain. The CDR3 runs 13 residues. With 1 base removed from V and 7 bases from J, the gap between germline ends came to 11 bases. The V gene's germline CDR1 is LNHDA and CDR2 SQIVND (reference sequence). The DNA for the CDR3 is TGTGCCAGTAGTATAGGGTTAGGGAAAGAGCAGTACTTC. Protein product: CASSIGLGKEQYF.